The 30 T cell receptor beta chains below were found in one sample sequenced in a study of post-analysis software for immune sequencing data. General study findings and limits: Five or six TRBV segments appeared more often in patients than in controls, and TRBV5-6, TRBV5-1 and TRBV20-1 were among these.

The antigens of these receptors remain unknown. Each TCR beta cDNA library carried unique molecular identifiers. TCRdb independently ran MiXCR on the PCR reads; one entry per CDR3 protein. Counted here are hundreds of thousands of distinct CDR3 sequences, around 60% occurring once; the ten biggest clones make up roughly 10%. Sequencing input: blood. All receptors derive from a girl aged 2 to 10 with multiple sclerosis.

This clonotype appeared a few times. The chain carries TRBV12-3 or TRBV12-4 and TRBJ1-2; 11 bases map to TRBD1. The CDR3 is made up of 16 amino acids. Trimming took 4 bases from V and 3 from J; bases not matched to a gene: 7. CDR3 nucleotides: TGTGCCAGCAGTTCTCCCGGGACAGGGGGATACTATGGCTACACCTTC. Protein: CASSSPGTGGYYGYTF.

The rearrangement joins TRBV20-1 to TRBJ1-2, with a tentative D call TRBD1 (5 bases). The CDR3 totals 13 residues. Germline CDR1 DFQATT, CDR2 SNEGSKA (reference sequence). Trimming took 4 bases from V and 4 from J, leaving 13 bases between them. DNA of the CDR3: TGCAGTGCTACTAGGGACGGCTCCTATGGCTACACCTTC. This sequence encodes CSATRDGSYGYTF.

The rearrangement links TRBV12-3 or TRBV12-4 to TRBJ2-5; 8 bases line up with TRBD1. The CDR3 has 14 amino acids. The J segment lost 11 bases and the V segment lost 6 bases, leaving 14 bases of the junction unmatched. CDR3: CASRLGTGVNEQYF. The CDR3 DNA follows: TGTGCCAGCAGGCTCGGGACAGGTGTAAATGAGCAGTACTTC.

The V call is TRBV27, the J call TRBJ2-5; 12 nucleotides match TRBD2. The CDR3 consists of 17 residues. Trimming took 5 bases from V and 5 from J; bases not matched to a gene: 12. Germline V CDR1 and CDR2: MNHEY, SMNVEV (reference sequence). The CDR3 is CASSDLAGGGVGETQYF. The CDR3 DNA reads TGTGCCAGCAGTGACCTAGCGGGGGGGGGAGTTGGGGAGACCCAGTACTTC.

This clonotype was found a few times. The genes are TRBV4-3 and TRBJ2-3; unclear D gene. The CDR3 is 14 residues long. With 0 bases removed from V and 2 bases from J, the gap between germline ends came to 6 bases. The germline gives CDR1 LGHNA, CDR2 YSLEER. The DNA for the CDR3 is TGCGCCAGCAGCCAAGAGGCTGACACAGATACGCAGTATTTT. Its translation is CASSQEADTDTQYF.

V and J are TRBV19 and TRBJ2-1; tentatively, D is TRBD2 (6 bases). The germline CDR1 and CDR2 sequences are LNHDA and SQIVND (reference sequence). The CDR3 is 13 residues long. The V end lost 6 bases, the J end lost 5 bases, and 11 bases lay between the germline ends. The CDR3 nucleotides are TGTGCCAGTAGGGGTGGAGGGGACAATGAGCAGTTCTTC. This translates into CASRGGGDNEQFF.

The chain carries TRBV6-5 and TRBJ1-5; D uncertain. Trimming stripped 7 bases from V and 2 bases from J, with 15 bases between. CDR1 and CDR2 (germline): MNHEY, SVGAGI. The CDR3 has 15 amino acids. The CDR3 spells CASTPVAGGNQPQHF. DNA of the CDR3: TGTGCCAGCACTCCCGTTGCGGGCGGCAATCAGCCCCAGCATTTT.

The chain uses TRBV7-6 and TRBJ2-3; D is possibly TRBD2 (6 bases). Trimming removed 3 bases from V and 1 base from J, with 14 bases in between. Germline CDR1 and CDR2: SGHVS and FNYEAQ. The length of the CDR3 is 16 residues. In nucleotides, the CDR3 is TGTGCCAGCAGCTTGGGGACTCGTCTGGGCACAGATACGCAGTATTTT. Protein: CASSLGTRLGTDTQYF. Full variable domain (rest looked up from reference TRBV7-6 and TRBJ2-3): GAGVSQSPRYKVTKRGQDVALRCDPISGHVSLYWYRQALGQGPEFLTYFNYEAQQDKSGLPNDRFSAERPEGSISTLTIQRTEQRDSAMYRCASSLGTRLGTDTQYFGPGTRLTVL.

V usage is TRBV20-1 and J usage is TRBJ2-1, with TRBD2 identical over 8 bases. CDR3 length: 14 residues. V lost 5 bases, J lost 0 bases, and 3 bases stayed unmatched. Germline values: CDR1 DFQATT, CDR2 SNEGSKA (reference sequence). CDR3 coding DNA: TGCAGTGCTTTACTAGCGGCCTCCTACAATGAGCAGTTCTTC. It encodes CSALLAASYNEQFF.

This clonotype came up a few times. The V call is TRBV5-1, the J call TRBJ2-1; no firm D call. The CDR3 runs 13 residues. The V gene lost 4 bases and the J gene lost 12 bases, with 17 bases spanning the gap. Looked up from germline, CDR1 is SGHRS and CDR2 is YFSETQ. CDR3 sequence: CASSPINDGGQFF. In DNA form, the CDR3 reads TGCGCCAGCAGCCCTATTAACGACGGCGGGCAGTTCTTC.

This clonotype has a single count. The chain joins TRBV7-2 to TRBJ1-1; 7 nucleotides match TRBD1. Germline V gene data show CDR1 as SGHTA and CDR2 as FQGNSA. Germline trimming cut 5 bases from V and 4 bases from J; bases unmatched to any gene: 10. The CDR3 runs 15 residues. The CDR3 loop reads CASSRSQGGATEAFF. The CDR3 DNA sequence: TGTGCCAGCAGCCGCTCACAAGGGGGCGCCACTGAAGCTTTCTTT.

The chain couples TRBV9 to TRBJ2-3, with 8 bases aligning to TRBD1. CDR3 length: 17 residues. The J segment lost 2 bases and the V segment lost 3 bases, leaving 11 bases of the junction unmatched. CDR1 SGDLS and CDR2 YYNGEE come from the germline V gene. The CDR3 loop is CASSGGTGGGYTDTQYF. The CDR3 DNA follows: TGTGCCAGCAGCGGGGGTACAGGGGGAGGCTACACAGATACGCAGTATTTT.

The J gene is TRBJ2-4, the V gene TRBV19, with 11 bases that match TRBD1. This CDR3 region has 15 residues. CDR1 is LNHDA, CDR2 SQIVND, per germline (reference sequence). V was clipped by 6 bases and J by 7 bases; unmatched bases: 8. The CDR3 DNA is TGTGCCAGTAGGAGGACAGGGGGCGCGGGGAACATTCAGTACTTC. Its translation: CASRRTGGAGNIQYF.

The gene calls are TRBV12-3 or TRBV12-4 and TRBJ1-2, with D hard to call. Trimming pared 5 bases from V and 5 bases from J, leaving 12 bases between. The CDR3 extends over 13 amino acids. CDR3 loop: CASSPPGSYGYTF. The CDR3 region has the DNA TGTGCCAGCAGTCCTCCGGGGTCGTATGGCTACACCTTC.

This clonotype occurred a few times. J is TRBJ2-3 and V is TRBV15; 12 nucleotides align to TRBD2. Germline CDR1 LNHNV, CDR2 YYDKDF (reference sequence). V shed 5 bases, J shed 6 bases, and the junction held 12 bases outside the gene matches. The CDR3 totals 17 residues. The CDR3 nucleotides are TGTGCCACCAGCTTGCGACTAGCGGGAGCCTTCAGGGATACGCAGTATTTT. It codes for CATSLRLAGAFRDTQYF.

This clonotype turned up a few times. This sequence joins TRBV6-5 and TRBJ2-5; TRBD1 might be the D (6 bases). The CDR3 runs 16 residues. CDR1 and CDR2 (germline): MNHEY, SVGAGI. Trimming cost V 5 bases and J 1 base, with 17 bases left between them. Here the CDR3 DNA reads TGTGCCAGCAGTCTTGGGCAGGGGTTACCCCAAGAGACCCAGTACTTC. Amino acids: CASSLGQGLPQETQYF.

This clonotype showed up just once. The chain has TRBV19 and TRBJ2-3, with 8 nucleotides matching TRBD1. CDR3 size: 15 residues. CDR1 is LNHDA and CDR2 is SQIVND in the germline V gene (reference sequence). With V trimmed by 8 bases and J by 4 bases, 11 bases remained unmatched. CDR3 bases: TGTGCCAGTTCCGAGGAGACAGGGGTCGCAGATACGCAGTATTTT. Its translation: CASSEETGVADTQYF.

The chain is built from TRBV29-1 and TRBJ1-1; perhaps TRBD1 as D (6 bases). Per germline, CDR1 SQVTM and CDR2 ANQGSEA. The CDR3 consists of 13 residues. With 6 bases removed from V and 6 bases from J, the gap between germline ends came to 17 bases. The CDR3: CSVVDRTASEAFF. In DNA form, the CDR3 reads TGCAGCGTAGTTGACAGGACTGCCTCTGAAGCTTTCTTT.

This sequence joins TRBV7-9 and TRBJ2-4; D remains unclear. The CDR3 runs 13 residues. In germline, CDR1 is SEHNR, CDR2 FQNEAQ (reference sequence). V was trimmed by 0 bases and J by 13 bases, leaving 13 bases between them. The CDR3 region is CASSLARLDKQYF. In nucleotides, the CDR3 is TGTGCCAGCAGCTTAGCGAGGCTGGATAAGCAGTACTTC.

The CDR3 DNA is TGTGCCAGCAGCTGGACAGGGGGCGCCCGAACTGAAGCTTTCTTT. This gives the protein CASSWTGGARTEAFF. The chain couples TRBV4-2 to TRBJ1-1; 11 bases line up with TRBD1. The CDR3 sequence is 15 residues long. Germline lookup yields CDR1 LGHNA and CDR2 YNFKEQ. V gave up 5 bases and J gave up 5 bases; unmatched junction bases: 7.

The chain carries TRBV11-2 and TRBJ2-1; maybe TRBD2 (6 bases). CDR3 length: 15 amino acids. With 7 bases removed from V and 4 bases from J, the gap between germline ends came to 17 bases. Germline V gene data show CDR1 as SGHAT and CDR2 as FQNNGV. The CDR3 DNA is TGTGCCAGCACTTCTATCGCGGGACGATACAATGAGCAGTTCTTC. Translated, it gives CASTSIAGRYNEQFF. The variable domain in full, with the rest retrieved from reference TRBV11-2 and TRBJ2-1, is EAGVAQSPRYKIIEKRQSVAFWCNPISGHATLYWYQQILGQGPKLLIQFQNNGVVDDSQLPKDRFSAERLKGVDSTLKIQPAKLEDSAVYLCASTSIAGRYNEQFFGPGTRLTVL.

The CDR3 here is CASRTQDSTSDTQYF. The DNA of the CDR3 is TGTGCCAGCAGGACCCAGGACTCAACCTCGGATACGCAGTATTTT. The chain is built from TRBV9 and TRBJ2-3, with D tentatively TRBD2 (5 bases). The CDR3 covers 15 residues. Germline CDR1 is SGDLS and CDR2 is YYNGEE. Between the trimmed V and J ends, which lost 5 bases and 6 bases, there was a span of 19 bases.

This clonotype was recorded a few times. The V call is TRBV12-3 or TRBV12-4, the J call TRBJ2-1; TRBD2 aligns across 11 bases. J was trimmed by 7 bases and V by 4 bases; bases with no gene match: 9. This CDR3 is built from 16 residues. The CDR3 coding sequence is TGTGCCAGCAGTTATAGCGGGAGGGCCTATATGAATGAGCAGTTCTTC. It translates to CASSYSGRAYMNEQFF.

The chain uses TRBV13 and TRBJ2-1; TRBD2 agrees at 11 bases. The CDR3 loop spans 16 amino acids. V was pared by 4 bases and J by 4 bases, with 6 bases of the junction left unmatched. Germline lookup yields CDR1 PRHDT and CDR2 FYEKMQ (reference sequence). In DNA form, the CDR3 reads TGTGCCAGCAGCTCCCCTAGCGGGGGGCCGTACAATGAGCAGTTCTTC. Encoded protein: CASSSPSGGPYNEQFF.

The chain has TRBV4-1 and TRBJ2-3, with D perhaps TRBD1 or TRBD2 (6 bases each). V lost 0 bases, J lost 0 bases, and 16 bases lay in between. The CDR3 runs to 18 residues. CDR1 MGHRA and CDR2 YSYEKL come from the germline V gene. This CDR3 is CASSQDPTGAISTDTQYF. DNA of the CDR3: TGCGCCAGCAGCCAAGATCCGACGGGGGCCATAAGCACAGATACGCAGTATTTT.

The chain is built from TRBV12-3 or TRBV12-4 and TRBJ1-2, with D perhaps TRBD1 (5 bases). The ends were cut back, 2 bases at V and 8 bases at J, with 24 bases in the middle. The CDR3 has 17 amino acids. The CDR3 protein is CASSLFGVGRGERGYTF. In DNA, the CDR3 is TGTGCCAGCAGTTTATTCGGCGTGGGTAGAGGGGAGCGAGGCTACACCTTC.

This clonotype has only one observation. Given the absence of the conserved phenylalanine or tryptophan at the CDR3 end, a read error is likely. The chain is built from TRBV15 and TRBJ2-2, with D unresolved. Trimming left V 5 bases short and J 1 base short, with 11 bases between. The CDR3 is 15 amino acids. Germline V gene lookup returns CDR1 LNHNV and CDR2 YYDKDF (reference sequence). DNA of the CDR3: TGTGCCACCAGCGGTGGACGGTTGAACACCGGGGAGCTGTTTTTG. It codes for CATSGGRLNTGELFL.

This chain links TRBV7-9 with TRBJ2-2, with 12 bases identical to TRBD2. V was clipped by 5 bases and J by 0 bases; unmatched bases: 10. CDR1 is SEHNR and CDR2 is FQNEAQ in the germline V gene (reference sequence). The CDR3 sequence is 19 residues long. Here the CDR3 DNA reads TGTGCCAGCAGCCAACCGACTAGCGGGAGAGAGTCGAACACCGGGGAGCTGTTTTTT. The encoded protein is CASSQPTSGRESNTGELFF.

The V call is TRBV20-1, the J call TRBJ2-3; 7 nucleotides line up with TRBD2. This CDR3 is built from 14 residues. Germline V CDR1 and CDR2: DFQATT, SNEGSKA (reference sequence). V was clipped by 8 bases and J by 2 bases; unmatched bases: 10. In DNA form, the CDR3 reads TGCAGTTCCACCCAGCGGGATCACACAGATACGCAGTATTTT. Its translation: CSSTQRDHTDTQYF.

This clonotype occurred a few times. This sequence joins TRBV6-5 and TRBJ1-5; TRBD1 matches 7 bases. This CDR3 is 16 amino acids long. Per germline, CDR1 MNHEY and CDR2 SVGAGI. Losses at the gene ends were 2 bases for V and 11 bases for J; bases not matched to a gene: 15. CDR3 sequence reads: CASSYGAQGVGVAQHF. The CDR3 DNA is TGTGCCAGCAGTTACGGAGCCCAGGGGGTAGGGGTTGCCCAGCATTTT.